This TCR beta chain was retrieved from a study of T cell responses to AZD1222 COVID-19 vaccine (dated by TCRdb to the early 2020s). Study-wide context: A total of 240 or so trial participants underwent TCR sequencing, of whom approximately 200 had received two doses of AZD1222 and 26 had received two doses of the MenACWY control vaccine. Trial participants were enrolled into age subgroups of 18-55, 56-69 and 70-plus years, which contained about 150, 27 and 61 TCR-sequenced participants, respectively. The paper's findings and limits, for the study overall: Spike-specific TCR breadth and depth rose significantly after two AZD1222 doses compared with day 0 and with MenACWY recipients. In the small 56-69-year group, the increase in depth fell short of significance, most likely because of low power. The vaccine-associated CD4 TCRs covered the entire spike protein, and the dominant responses fell in regions 160-218 and 743-854. Participants were mostly white British, with more females than males. The authors suggested clonal diversity may have been underestimated. No day 14 peak-response samples were available, so repertoires were characterized only after the peak T cell response. Conclusions about previously exposed vaccinees were limited because only a handful of AZD1222 recipients were SARS-CoV-2 seropositive at baseline. Reportedly, close to half of the unique spike-specific TCRs recognized epitopes lying outside the regions that are mutated in the B.1.351 and B.1.1.7 variants.

The CDR3 regions of human TCRbeta chains were analyzed by immunosequencing. The paper's data handling went like this. Repertoire TCRs were checked for matches against a reference library of SARS-CoV-2-specific TCRs that had been generated using the MIRA antigen-specificity platform. Breadth meant the fraction of unique TCRs that were SARS-CoV-2-associated, whereas depth meant the fraction of total T cells that were SARS-CoV-2-associated. Each spike-specific TCR was assigned to its reactive spike region and to a CD4 or CD8 class using the MIRA data. Log10-transformed breadth and depth values were compared by one-way ANOVA with Sidak's multiple comparisons tests. What TCRdb holds here is the immuneACCESS table cut down to in-frame rearrangements. Part of the clones is not present; checked against another copy, under half of the missing clones reflect an unresolved V gene, and the others are unexplained. For V, J and clone size, that table is used; D and trimming come from the DNA. This sample is represented by fewer than 150,000 clones; around 84% of them were singletons. In total, the top ten clones hold around 17% of the sample.

This specimen's time point label, interpreted: about 28 days (+/-7) after the second vaccine dose. AZD1222 recipients whose second dose came at about 4 weeks and those whose second dose came at about 12 weeks were combined into one group, since spike-specific TCR depth and breadth did not differ between the two schedules. Samples from vaccinated people were obtained from the UK trials COV001 and COV002, which included a single-blind randomized controlled phase 2/3 trial of AZD1222 (ChAdOx1 nCoV-19) in healthy adults. For TCRbeta chain sequencing, PBMC samples were collected from trial participants at day 0 and at day 28 after the second dose. In the case of this clone: Its antigen remains undetermined. The input lacks base qualities; no much larger clone sits a single base away.

CDR1 SGHRS and CDR2 YFSETQ were looked up in the germline V gene. Clipping removes 0 bases from V and 4 bases from J, with 5 as the unmatched junction base count. Including cysteine and phenylalanine, the CDR3 has 15 amino acids. Only CDR3 DNA is held: 45 bases, read in frame from base 1. The sample consisted of peripheral blood, taken 28 days after the second AZD1222 dose. This receptor was taken from an adult who received the AZD1222 COVID-19 vaccine. Recombination linked TRBV5-1 to TRBJ1-2; 8 nucleotides in the junction match TRBD1. DNA sequence: TGCGCCAGCAGCTTGGCGGACAGGGAAGGCTATGGCTACACCTTC. Translated, this gives CASSLADREGYGYTF.